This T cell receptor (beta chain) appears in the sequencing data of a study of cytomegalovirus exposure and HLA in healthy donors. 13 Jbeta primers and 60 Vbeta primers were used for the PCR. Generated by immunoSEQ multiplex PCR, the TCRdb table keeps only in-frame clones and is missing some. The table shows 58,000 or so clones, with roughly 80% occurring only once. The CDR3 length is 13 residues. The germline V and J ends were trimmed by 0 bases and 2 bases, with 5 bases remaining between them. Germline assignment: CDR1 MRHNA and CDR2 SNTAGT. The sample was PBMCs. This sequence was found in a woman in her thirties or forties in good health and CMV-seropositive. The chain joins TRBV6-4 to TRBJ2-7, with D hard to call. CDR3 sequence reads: CASSDSSTYEQYF. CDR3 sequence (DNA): TGTGCCAGCAGTGACTCATCCACCTACGAGCAGTACTTC.